Listed below are T cell receptor beta chains from one sample, sequenced in a study of beta chain features in type 1 diabetes. The table came from immunoSEQ multiplex PCR; TCRdb's copy has only in-frame clones and leaves some out. The data contain under 400,000 clones, roughly 12% of them singletons. The source material was naive CD4+ T cells from blood. The origin of the receptors is a man between 18 and 29 years old in good health. Each CDR3 is given with its conserved first and last residue. Fields, in order: D gene, J gene, clone size, V gene, CDR3 DNA, CDR3 protein. A D gene is named only where the DNA matches it firmly. Only some rows state a clone size, as once, few, many or a class for expanded clones.

D gene: TRBD1; J gene: TRBJ1-6; clone size: NA; V gene: TRBV18; CDR3 DNA: TGTGCCAGCTCACCTCAGGGGGCGCGTTCACCCCTCCACTTT; CDR3 protein: CASSPQGARSPLHF
D gene: NA; J gene: TRBJ2-5; clone size: NA; V gene: TRBV6-6; CDR3 DNA: TGTGCCAGCAGTTACGCGGGCAAAGAGACCCAGTACTTC; CDR3 protein: CASSYAGKETQYF
D gene: TRBD2; J gene: TRBJ2-1; clone size: NA; V gene: TRBV11-1; CDR3 DNA: TGTGCCAGCAGCTTAGAAGCGCGGGGGGGCGATGAGCAGTTCTTC; CDR3 protein: CASSLEARGGDEQFF
D gene: TRBD1; J gene: TRBJ1-1; clone size: NA; V gene: TRBV19; CDR3 DNA: TGTGCCAGTAGATGGGACAGGAACTTAAATGAAGCTTTCTTT; CDR3 protein: CASRWDRNLNEAFF
D gene: TRBD2; J gene: TRBJ2-7; clone size: few; V gene: TRBV19; CDR3 DNA: TGTGCCAGTAGTCCTCAAGCGGGAGAATACGAGCAGTACTTC; CDR3 protein: CASSPQAGEYEQYF
D gene: NA; J gene: TRBJ1-5; clone size: NA; V gene: TRBV18; CDR3 DNA: TGTGCCAGCTCACCACCGGCGGAGGCGAGCAATCAGCCCCAGCATTTT; CDR3 protein: CASSPPAEASNQPQHF
D gene: TRBD2; J gene: TRBJ2-2; clone size: NA; V gene: TRBV19; CDR3 DNA: TGTGCCAGTAGTACTGTTAGCGGGAGGAGCGGGGAGCTGTTTTTT; CDR3 protein: CASSTVSGRSGELFF
D gene: NA; J gene: TRBJ2-4; clone size: NA; V gene: TRBV19; CDR3 DNA: TGTGCCAGTAGTGGAAGTAGGATGCGGATTGGAACCAAAAACATTCAGTACTTC; CDR3 protein: CASSGSRMRIGTKNIQYF
D gene: TRBD2; J gene: TRBJ2-6; clone size: NA; V gene: TRBV30; CDR3 DNA: TGTGCCTGGAGTACAGGACTAGGCGGGGCCAACGTCCTGACTTTC; CDR3 protein: CAWSTGLGGANVLTF
D gene: TRBD1; J gene: TRBJ2-7; clone size: once; V gene: TRBV18; CDR3 DNA: TGTGCCAGCTCACCAGCCAGGGGGAACTCCTACGAGCAGTACTTC; CDR3 protein: CASSPARGNSYEQYF
D gene: NA; J gene: TRBJ2-1; clone size: NA; V gene: TRBV5-1; CDR3 DNA: TGCGCCAGCAGCTTGGGGAGAGATGAGCAGTTCTTC; CDR3 protein: CASSLGRDEQFF
D gene: NA; J gene: TRBJ2-5; clone size: NA; V gene: TRBV7-3; CDR3 DNA: TGTGCCAGCAGCTTAACTGCGGCACAAGAGACCCAGTACTTC; CDR3 protein: CASSLTAAQETQYF
D gene: NA; J gene: TRBJ2-3; clone size: NA; V gene: TRBV7-3; CDR3 DNA: TGTGCCAGCAGCTTAGGTCTAGCCCCTGGGACAGATACGCAGTATTTT; CDR3 protein: CASSLGLAPGTDTQYF
D gene: TRBD2; J gene: TRBJ2-1; clone size: NA; V gene: TRBV10-3; CDR3 DNA: TGTGCCATCTTTTCGAGCGGGGGGGCCTCCTACAATGAGCAGTTCTTC; CDR3 protein: CAIFSSGGASYNEQFF
D gene: NA; J gene: TRBJ1-5; clone size: few; V gene: TRBV10-3; CDR3 DNA: TGTGCCATCAGTGAGTCGCCAGATAATCAGCCCCAGCATTTT; CDR3 protein: CAISESPDNQPQHF
D gene: NA; J gene: TRBJ1-1; clone size: NA; V gene: TRBV4-1; CDR3 DNA: TGCGCCAGCAGCCAACAAGGAACAGGGAACACTGAAGCTTTCTTT; CDR3 protein: CASSQQGTGNTEAFF
D gene: TRBD1; J gene: TRBJ2-7; clone size: few; V gene: TRBV10-2; CDR3 DNA: TGCGCCAGCAGTGACCCGTCCGGGACAGGGTCCTACGAGCAGTACTTC; CDR3 protein: CASSDPSGTGSYEQYF
D gene: NA; J gene: TRBJ1-2; clone size: few; V gene: TRBV7-8; CDR3 DNA: TGTGCCAGCAGCTTAAGTCAGGGGCCCTACAACTATGGCTACACCTTC; CDR3 protein: CASSLSQGPYNYGYTF
D gene: NA; J gene: TRBJ2-7; clone size: few; V gene: TRBV6-6; CDR3 DNA: TGTGCCAGCAGCCGGGACTGGTACGAGCAGTACTTC; CDR3 protein: CASSRDWYEQYF
D gene: TRBD1; J gene: TRBJ1-5; clone size: NA; V gene: TRBV7-2; CDR3 DNA: TGTGCCAGCAGTTTCGACAGGGGGCTTCGTCAGCCCCAGCATTTT; CDR3 protein: CASSFDRGLRQPQHF
D gene: NA; J gene: TRBJ1-1; clone size: NA; V gene: TRBV18; CDR3 DNA: TGTGCCAGCTCACCCGGAGTCATCGGGGACACTGAAGCTTTCTTT; CDR3 protein: CASSPGVIGDTEAFF
D gene: TRBD2; J gene: TRBJ2-7; clone size: few; V gene: TRBV28; CDR3 DNA: TGTGCCAGCAGTTTAGGGCTAGCGGGCTCCTACGAGCAGTACTTC; CDR3 protein: CASSLGLAGSYEQYF